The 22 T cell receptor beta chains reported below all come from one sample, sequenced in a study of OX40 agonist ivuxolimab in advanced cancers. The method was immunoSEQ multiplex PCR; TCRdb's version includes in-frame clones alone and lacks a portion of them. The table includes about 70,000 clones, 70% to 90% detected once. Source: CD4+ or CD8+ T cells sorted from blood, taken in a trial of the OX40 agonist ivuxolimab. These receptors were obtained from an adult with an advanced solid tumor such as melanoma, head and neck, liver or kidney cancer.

CDR3 sequence (DNA): TGCGCCAGCAGCCCCCCCGGGACGATCTCCCTAAATGAGCAGTTCTTC. Translated: CASSPPGTISLNEQFF. V and J are TRBV4-1 and TRBJ2-1, with D perhaps given as TRBD1 or TRBD2 (5 bases each). CDR3 length: 16 residues. Trimming stripped 4 bases from V and 7 bases from J, with 20 bases between. Germline lookup yields CDR1 MGHRA and CDR2 YSYEKL.

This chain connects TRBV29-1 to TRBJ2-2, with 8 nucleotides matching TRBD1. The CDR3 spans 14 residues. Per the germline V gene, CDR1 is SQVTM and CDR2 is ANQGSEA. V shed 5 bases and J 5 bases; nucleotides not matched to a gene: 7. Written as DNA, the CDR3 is TGCAGCGTTCTCCAGGGGGCAGGTACCGGGGAGCTGTTTTTT. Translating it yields CSVLQGAGTGELFF.

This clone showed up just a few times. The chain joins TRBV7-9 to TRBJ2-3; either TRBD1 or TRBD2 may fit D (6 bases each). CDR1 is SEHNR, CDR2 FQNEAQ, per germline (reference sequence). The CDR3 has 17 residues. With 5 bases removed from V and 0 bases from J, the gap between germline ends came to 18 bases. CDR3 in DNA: TGTGCCAGCAGCCCTGGCTCGGGGGCCCGAAGCACAGATACGCAGTATTTT. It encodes CASSPGSGARSTDTQYF.

The CDR3: CASSPTGGVDEQYF. CDR3 nucleotides: TGTGCCAGCTCACCAACAGGGGGCGTCGACGAGCAGTACTTC. The V call is TRBV18, the J call TRBJ2-7, with 9 bases lining up with TRBD1. Trimming removed 2 bases from V and 5 bases from J; junction bases left unmatched: 4. The CDR3 contains 14 residues. Germline loops: CDR1 KGHSH, CDR2 LQKENI. The full variable domain, with the rest looked up from reference TRBV18 and TRBJ2-7, is NAGVMQNPRHLVRRRGQEARLRCSPMKGHSHVYWYRQLPEEGLKFMVYLQKENIIDESGMPKERFSAEFPKEGPSILRIQQVVRGDSAAYFCASSPTGGVDEQYFGPGTRLTVT.

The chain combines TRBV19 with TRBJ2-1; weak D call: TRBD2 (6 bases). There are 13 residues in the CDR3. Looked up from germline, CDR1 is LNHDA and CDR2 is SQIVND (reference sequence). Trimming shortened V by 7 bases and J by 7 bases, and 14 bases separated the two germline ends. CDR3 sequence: CASTRTRENEQFF. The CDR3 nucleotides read TGTGCCAGTACCAGAACCCGGGAGAATGAGCAGTTCTTC.

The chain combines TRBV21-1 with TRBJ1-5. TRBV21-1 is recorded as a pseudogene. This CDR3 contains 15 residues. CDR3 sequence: CASSKEGPPYQPQHF. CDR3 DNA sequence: TGTGCCAGCAGCAAAGAAGGCCCCCCATATCAGCCCCAGCATTTT.

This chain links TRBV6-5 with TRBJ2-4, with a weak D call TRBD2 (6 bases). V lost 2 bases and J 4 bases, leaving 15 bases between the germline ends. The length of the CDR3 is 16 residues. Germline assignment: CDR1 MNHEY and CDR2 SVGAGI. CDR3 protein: CASSYSRGGAKNIQYF. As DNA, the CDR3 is TGTGCCAGCAGTTACAGTCGGGGCGGGGCAAAAAACATTCAGTACTTC.

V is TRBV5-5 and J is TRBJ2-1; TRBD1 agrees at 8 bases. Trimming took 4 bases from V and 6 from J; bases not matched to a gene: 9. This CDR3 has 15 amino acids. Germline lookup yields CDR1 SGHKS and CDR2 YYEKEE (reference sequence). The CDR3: CASSLRDRGPNEQFF. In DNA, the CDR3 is TGTGCCAGCAGCCTTCGAGACAGGGGTCCCAATGAGCAGTTCTTC.

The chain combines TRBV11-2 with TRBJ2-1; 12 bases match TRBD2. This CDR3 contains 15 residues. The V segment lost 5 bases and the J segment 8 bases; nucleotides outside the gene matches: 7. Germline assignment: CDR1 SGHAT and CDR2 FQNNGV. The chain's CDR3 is CASSPGLAGIDEQFF. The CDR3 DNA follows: TGTGCCAGCAGCCCTGGACTAGCGGGGATCGATGAGCAGTTCTTC.

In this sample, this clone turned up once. The CDR3 DNA is TGTGCCAGCAGCGTAGTCTTGTCGGGGGCCAACGTCCTGACTTTC. This translates into CASSVVLSGANVLTF. V and J are TRBV9 and TRBJ2-6; D unresolved. CDR1 and CDR2 from the germline V gene are SGDLS and YYNGEE. The CDR3 contains 15 residues. Trimming took off 0 bases at V and 4 bases at J, with 8 bases between the two ends.

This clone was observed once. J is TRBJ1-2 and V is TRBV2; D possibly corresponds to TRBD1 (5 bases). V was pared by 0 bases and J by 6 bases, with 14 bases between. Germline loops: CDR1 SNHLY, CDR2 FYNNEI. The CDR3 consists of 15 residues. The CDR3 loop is CASSEAGVTTHGYTF. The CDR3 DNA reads TGTGCCAGCAGTGAAGCGGGGGTCACCACGCATGGCTACACCTTC.

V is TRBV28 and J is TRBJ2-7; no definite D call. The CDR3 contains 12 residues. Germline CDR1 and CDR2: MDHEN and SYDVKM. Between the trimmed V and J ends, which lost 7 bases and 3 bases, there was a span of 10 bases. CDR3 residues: CASTSKFYEQYF. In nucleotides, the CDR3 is TGTGCCAGCACGAGCAAATTCTACGAGCAGTACTTC.

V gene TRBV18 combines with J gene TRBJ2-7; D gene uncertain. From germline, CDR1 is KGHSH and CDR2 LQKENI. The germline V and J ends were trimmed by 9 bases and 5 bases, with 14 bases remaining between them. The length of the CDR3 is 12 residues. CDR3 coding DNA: TGTGCCAGTTCCCAGGCTACGAACGAGCAGTACTTC. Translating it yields CASSQATNEQYF.

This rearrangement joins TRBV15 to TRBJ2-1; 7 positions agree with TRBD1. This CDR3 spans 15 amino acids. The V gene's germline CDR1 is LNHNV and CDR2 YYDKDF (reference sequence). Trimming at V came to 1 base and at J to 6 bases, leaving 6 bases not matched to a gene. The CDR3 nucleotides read TGTGCCACCAGCAGAGCGGTTGGACAGGTCAATGAGCAGTTCTTC. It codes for CATSRAVGQVNEQFF.

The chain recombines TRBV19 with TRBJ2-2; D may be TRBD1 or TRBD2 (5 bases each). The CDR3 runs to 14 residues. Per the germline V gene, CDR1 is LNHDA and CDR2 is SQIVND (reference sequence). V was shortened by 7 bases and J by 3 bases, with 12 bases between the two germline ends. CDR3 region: CASTQGPYTGELFF. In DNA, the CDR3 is TGTGCCAGTACCCAGGGACCGTACACCGGGGAGCTGTTTTTT. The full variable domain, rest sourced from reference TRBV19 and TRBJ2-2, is DGGITQSPKYLFRKEGQNVTLSCEQNLNHDAMYWYRQDPGQGLRLIYYSQIVNDFQKGDIAEGYSVSREKKESFPLTVTSAQKNPTAFYLCASTQGPYTGELFFGEGSRLTVL.

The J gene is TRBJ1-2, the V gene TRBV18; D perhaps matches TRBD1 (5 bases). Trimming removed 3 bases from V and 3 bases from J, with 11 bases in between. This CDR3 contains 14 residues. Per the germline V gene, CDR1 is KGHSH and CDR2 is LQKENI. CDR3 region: CASSPRQGDYGYTF. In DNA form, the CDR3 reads TGTGCCAGCTCACCCCGGCAGGGAGACTATGGCTACACCTTC.

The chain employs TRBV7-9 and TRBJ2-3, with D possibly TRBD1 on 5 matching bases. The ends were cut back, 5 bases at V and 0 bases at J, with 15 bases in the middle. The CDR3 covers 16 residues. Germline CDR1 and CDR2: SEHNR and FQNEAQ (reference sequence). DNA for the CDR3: TGTGCCAGCAGCCCACTGAGTGGGGCAAGCACAGATACGCAGTATTTT. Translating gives CASSPLSGASTDTQYF.

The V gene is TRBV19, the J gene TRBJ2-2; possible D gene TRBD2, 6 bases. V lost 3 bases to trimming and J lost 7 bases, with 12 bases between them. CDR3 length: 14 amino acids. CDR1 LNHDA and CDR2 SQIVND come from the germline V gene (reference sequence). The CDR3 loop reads CASSIQEGVGELFF. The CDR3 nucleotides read TGTGCCAGTAGTATTCAGGAGGGCGTCGGGGAGCTGTTTTTT.

The CDR3 loop reads CASKVPGTGLQPQHF. The CDR3 bases are TGTGCCAGCAAAGTACCCGGGACAGGGCTGCAGCCCCAGCATTTT. This chain links TRBV6-4 with TRBJ1-5; 9 bases map to TRBD1. CDR1 and CDR2 (germline): MRHNA, SNTAGT. V gave up 7 bases and J gave up 7 bases; unmatched junction bases: 11. This CDR3 contains 15 residues.

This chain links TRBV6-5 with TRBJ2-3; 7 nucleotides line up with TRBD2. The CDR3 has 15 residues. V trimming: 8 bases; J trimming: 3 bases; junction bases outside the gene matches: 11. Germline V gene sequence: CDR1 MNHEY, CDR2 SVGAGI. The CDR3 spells CASGSSSGGTDTQYF. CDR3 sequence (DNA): TGTGCCAGCGGATCCTCTAGCGGCGGGACAGATACGCAGTATTTT.

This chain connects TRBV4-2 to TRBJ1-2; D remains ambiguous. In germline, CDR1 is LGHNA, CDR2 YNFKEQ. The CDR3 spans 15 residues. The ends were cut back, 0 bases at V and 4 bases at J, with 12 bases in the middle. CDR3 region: CASSQDLDRAYGYTF. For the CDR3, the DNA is TGTGCCAGCAGCCAAGACCTCGATAGGGCCTATGGCTACACCTTC.

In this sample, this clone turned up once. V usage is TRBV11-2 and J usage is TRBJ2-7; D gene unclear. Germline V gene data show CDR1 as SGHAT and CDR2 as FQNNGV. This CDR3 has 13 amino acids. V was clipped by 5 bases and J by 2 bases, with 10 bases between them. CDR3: CASSPYPAYEQYF. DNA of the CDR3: TGTGCCAGCAGCCCTTACCCAGCCTACGAGCAGTACTTC.